This is a list of T cell receptor beta chains from one sample in a study of T-cell memory formation after mild COVID-19. TCRdb analysed the 5' RACE reads with MiXCR anew, one entry per CDR3 protein. The data show a few hundred thousand distinct CDR3 sequences, about 22% seen once. The specimen sequenced was PBMCs or a T cell subset sorted from them (not recorded which). The receptors were gathered from an adult woman who had mild COVID-19 (a few samples of this study predate the infection). Cell type and time point are not known. Each CDR3 is given with its conserved first and last residue. Each record gives: D gene, clone size, J gene, CDR3 length, V gene, CDR3 DNA, CDR3 protein. The D gene is left open where the match is weak. The size field is filled for only some rows; it gives once, few, many or a size class.

d_call: TRBD2
clone_size: -
j_call: TRBJ2-7
cdr3_length: 15
v_call: TRBV4-1
cdr3_nt: TGCGCCAGCAGCCAGACGACTAGCGGGGGGCGCGAGCAGTACTTC
cdr3_aa: CASSQTTSGGREQYF

d_call: TRBD2
clone_size: -
j_call: TRBJ2-1
cdr3_length: 16
v_call: TRBV6-4
cdr3_nt: TGTGCCAGCAGTGAATGGGCAGCGCGGGGGGTGAATGAGCAGTTCTTC
cdr3_aa: CASSEWAARGVNEQFF

d_call: TRBD1
clone_size: -
j_call: TRBJ2-7
cdr3_length: 16
v_call: TRBV4-1
cdr3_nt: TGCGCCAGCAGCCAGGAACCGGGACAGGGGGACTACGAGCAGTACTTC
cdr3_aa: CASSQEPGQGDYEQYF

d_call: TRBD1
clone_size: few
j_call: TRBJ2-7
cdr3_length: 15
v_call: TRBV20-1
cdr3_nt: TGCAGTGCTAGCGCTCGGACAGGGTTGGCCTACGAGCAGTACTTC
cdr3_aa: CSASARTGLAYEQYF

d_call: -
clone_size: few
j_call: TRBJ1-2
cdr3_length: 15
v_call: TRBV14
cdr3_nt: TGTGCCAGCAGCCCCGGACCATCGACTAACTATGGCTACACCTTC
cdr3_aa: CASSPGPSTNYGYTF

d_call: -
clone_size: few
j_call: TRBJ2-5
cdr3_length: 14
v_call: TRBV7-2
cdr3_nt: TGTGCCAGCAGCTTGCGGGCCCTGAAAGAGACCCAGTACTTC
cdr3_aa: CASSLRALKETQYF

d_call: TRBD2
clone_size: -
j_call: TRBJ2-1
cdr3_length: 13
v_call: TRBV29-1
cdr3_nt: TGCAGCGTCCTCTCGGGACTAGCTTTCGAGCAGTTCTTC
cdr3_aa: CSVLSGLAFEQFF

d_call: -
clone_size: few
j_call: TRBJ2-3
cdr3_length: 12
v_call: TRBV18
cdr3_nt: TGTGCCAGCTCAAACTACGGAGATACGCAGTATTTT
cdr3_aa: CASSNYGDTQYF

d_call: -
clone_size: many
j_call: TRBJ1-4
cdr3_length: 12
v_call: TRBV18
cdr3_nt: TGTGCCAGCTCACCGGGGGGCGAAAAACTGTTTTTT
cdr3_aa: CASSPGGEKLFF

d_call: -
clone_size: -
j_call: TRBJ1-1
cdr3_length: 14
v_call: TRBV10-3
cdr3_nt: TGTGCCATCAGTGATTGGGATTGGGACACTGAAGCTTTCTTT
cdr3_aa: CAISDWDWDTEAFF

d_call: -
clone_size: many
j_call: TRBJ1-1
cdr3_length: 16
v_call: TRBV14
cdr3_nt: TGTGCCAGCAGCCAAAAGGGCCCAAGACTTAGGGGGGAAGCTTTCTTT
cdr3_aa: CASSQKGPRLRGEAFF

d_call: -
clone_size: -
j_call: TRBJ2-1
cdr3_length: 17
v_call: TRBV13
cdr3_nt: TGTGCCAGCAGCCCTGGGGAAGGAGGGCCGCCCTACAATGAGCAGTTCTTC
cdr3_aa: CASSPGEGGPPYNEQFF

d_call: -
clone_size: few
j_call: TRBJ2-3
cdr3_length: 13
v_call: TRBV12-3/TRBV12-4
cdr3_nt: TGTGCCAGCAGCCGCGAGGTGGGAGATACGCAGTATTTT
cdr3_aa: CASSREVGDTQYF

d_call: -
clone_size: -
j_call: TRBJ1-2
cdr3_length: 14
v_call: TRBV5-1
cdr3_nt: TGCGCCAGCAGCTTGGAACAGATTAACTATGGCTACACCTTC
cdr3_aa: CASSLEQINYGYTF

d_call: TRBD2
clone_size: -
j_call: TRBJ2-1
cdr3_length: 20
v_call: TRBV5-1
cdr3_nt: TGCGCCAGCAGCTCTCCGGGACTAGCGGGTATGAATACCGTAGACAATGAGCAGTTCTTC
cdr3_aa: CASSSPGLAGMNTVDNEQFF

d_call: -
clone_size: few
j_call: TRBJ2-3
cdr3_length: 15
v_call: TRBV7-2
cdr3_nt: TGTGCCAGCAGCTTAGAACCGGCTAGCACAGATACGCAGTATTTT
cdr3_aa: CASSLEPASTDTQYF

d_call: TRBD2
clone_size: -
j_call: TRBJ2-1
cdr3_length: 15
v_call: TRBV3-1
cdr3_nt: TGTGCCAGCAGCCAAGGTACTAGCGGGCTCAATGAGCAGTTCTTC
cdr3_aa: CASSQGTSGLNEQFF

d_call: -
clone_size: -
j_call: TRBJ1-2
cdr3_length: 10
v_call: TRBV3-1
cdr3_nt: TGTGCCAGCAGCCATCCCGAGGAACCCTTC
cdr3_aa: CASSHPEEPF

d_call: -
clone_size: -
j_call: TRBJ2-1
cdr3_length: 14
v_call: TRBV30
cdr3_nt: TGTGCCTGGAGTGGGGCCAGTGGGTTCGATGAGCAGTTCTTC
cdr3_aa: CAWSGASGFDEQFF

d_call: -
clone_size: few
j_call: TRBJ2-7
cdr3_length: 13
v_call: TRBV15
cdr3_nt: TGTGCCACCAGAGGGGAAGTCCGGTACGAGCAGTACTTC
cdr3_aa: CATRGEVRYEQYF

d_call: -
clone_size: -
j_call: TRBJ1-6
cdr3_length: 13
v_call: TRBV30
cdr3_nt: TGTGCCTGGAGCCTGTCGGGGGATTCACCCCTCCACTTT
cdr3_aa: CAWSLSGDSPLHF

d_call: -
clone_size: few
j_call: TRBJ2-3
cdr3_length: 16
v_call: TRBV7-7
cdr3_nt: TGTGCTAGCAGCCCCAGGGTAAGGGCTAGCACAGATACGCAGTATTTT
cdr3_aa: CASSPRVRASTDTQYF

d_call: -
clone_size: few
j_call: TRBJ2-2
cdr3_length: 16
v_call: TRBV24-1
cdr3_nt: TGTGCCACCAGTGACCCCACGGGATGGGGCTCCGGGGAGCTGTTTTTT
cdr3_aa: CATSDPTGWGSGELFF

d_call: -
clone_size: -
j_call: TRBJ2-1
cdr3_length: 15
v_call: TRBV6-5
cdr3_nt: TGTGCCAGCAGCCGGACCGATCACTTGAGGAATGAGCAGTTCTTC
cdr3_aa: CASSRTDHLRNEQFF

d_call: TRBD2
clone_size: -
j_call: TRBJ2-5
cdr3_length: 18
v_call: TRBV5-6
cdr3_nt: TGTGCCAGCAGCTTGGCCAAGGGACTAGCGGTGAGGGGAGAGACCCAGTACTTC
cdr3_aa: CASSLAKGLAVRGETQYF

d_call: -
clone_size: -
j_call: TRBJ1-6
cdr3_length: 14
v_call: TRBV27
cdr3_nt: TGTGCCAGCACCCAGACAGGCGGAAATTCACCCCTCCACTTT
cdr3_aa: CASTQTGGNSPLHF

d_call: TRBD1
clone_size: few
j_call: TRBJ1-2
cdr3_length: 15
v_call: TRBV6-5
cdr3_nt: TGTGCCAGCAGTTCGAGGACAGGGGGCGCAGATGGCTACACCTTC
cdr3_aa: CASSSRTGGADGYTF

d_call: -
clone_size: -
j_call: TRBJ2-1
cdr3_length: 13
v_call: TRBV7-8
cdr3_nt: TGTGCCAGCCATGGGGGCTCCTACAATGAGCAGTTCTTC
cdr3_aa: CASHGGSYNEQFF

d_call: -
clone_size: -
j_call: TRBJ2-1
cdr3_length: 14
v_call: TRBV27
cdr3_nt: TGTGCCAGCAGGTTCGGGGGAGGCTACAATGAGCAGTTCTTC
cdr3_aa: CASRFGGGYNEQFF

d_call: TRBD2
clone_size: -
j_call: TRBJ2-7
cdr3_length: 15
v_call: TRBV5-6
cdr3_nt: TGTGCCAGCAGCTCCCCCGGGACTACATCCTACGAGCAGTACTTC
cdr3_aa: CASSSPGTTSYEQYF

d_call: TRBD1
clone_size: few
j_call: TRBJ1-2
cdr3_length: 14
v_call: TRBV29-1
cdr3_nt: TGCAGCGTTGAAGAATGGGACAGCGACTATGGCTACACCTTC
cdr3_aa: CSVEEWDSDYGYTF

d_call: TRBD1
clone_size: few
j_call: TRBJ1-1
cdr3_length: 16
v_call: TRBV7-8
cdr3_nt: TGTGCCAGCAGCTTTCCAGGACAGGCAGGTGGGACTGAAGCTTTCTTT
cdr3_aa: CASSFPGQAGGTEAFF

d_call: -
clone_size: -
j_call: TRBJ1-1
cdr3_length: 16
v_call: TRBV29-1
cdr3_nt: TGCAGCGTTGAAGATGGGATCTGGGGGGCCGACACTGAAGCTTTCTTT
cdr3_aa: CSVEDGIWGADTEAFF

d_call: TRBD1
clone_size: few
j_call: TRBJ2-7
cdr3_length: 14
v_call: TRBV27
cdr3_nt: TGTGCCAGCAGTCCCCTGGACAGGGGCGGGGAGCAGTACTTC
cdr3_aa: CASSPLDRGGEQYF

d_call: TRBD1
clone_size: -
j_call: TRBJ1-1
cdr3_length: 15
v_call: TRBV6-5
cdr3_nt: TGTGCCAGCATCACAAACCGGGACAGGGTTGCTGAAGCTTTCTTT
cdr3_aa: CASITNRDRVAEAFF

d_call: -
clone_size: many
j_call: TRBJ2-5
cdr3_length: 12
v_call: TRBV7-9
cdr3_nt: TGTGCCAGCAGCTTAGCGTTGGAGACCCAGTACTTC
cdr3_aa: CASSLALETQYF

d_call: -
clone_size: few
j_call: TRBJ2-1
cdr3_length: 14
v_call: TRBV2
cdr3_nt: TGTGCCAGCAGTGTCCCCACTAGCTACAATGAGCAGTTCTTC
cdr3_aa: CASSVPTSYNEQFF

d_call: -
clone_size: few
j_call: TRBJ2-4
cdr3_length: 13
v_call: TRBV19
cdr3_nt: TGTGCCAGTAGGAGGGGAGCCAAAAACATTCAGTACTTC
cdr3_aa: CASRRGAKNIQYF

d_call: -
clone_size: -
j_call: TRBJ2-7
cdr3_length: 15
v_call: TRBV7-9
cdr3_nt: TGTGCCAGCAGCTCCCAGAATCTAGGATCCTACGAGCAGTACTTC
cdr3_aa: CASSSQNLGSYEQYF

d_call: -
clone_size: -
j_call: TRBJ2-4
cdr3_length: 13
v_call: TRBV2
cdr3_nt: TGTGCCAGCCTCTCCCCTAGTCAAAACATTCAGTACTTC
cdr3_aa: CASLSPSQNIQYF

d_call: TRBD2
clone_size: few
j_call: TRBJ2-4
cdr3_length: 14
v_call: TRBV30
cdr3_nt: TGTGCCTGGACAGGGTCCTCGCGGGGGAACATTCAGTACTTC
cdr3_aa: CAWTGSSRGNIQYF

d_call: TRBD2
clone_size: few
j_call: TRBJ2-3
cdr3_length: 14
v_call: TRBV20-1
cdr3_nt: TGCAGTGCTACCACTAGCGGAACCACAGATACGCAGTATTTT
cdr3_aa: CSATTSGTTDTQYF

d_call: TRBD1
clone_size: -
j_call: TRBJ1-1
cdr3_length: 15
v_call: TRBV28
cdr3_nt: TGTGCCAGCAGTTTCGAGGGCAGGGGGAGGTTAGAAGCTTTCTTT
cdr3_aa: CASSFEGRGRLEAFF

d_call: -
clone_size: -
j_call: TRBJ2-2
cdr3_length: 16
v_call: TRBV2
cdr3_nt: TGTGCCAGCAGTGATGGTGTGAGTCTTAACACCGGGGAGCTGTTTTTT
cdr3_aa: CASSDGVSLNTGELFF

d_call: TRBD1
clone_size: -
j_call: TRBJ2-3
cdr3_length: 15
v_call: TRBV24-1
cdr3_nt: TGTGCCACCACTACAGGGGACGGCGGCACAGATACGCAGTATTTT
cdr3_aa: CATTTGDGGTDTQYF

d_call: -
clone_size: few
j_call: TRBJ1-2
cdr3_length: 15
v_call: TRBV14
cdr3_nt: TGTGCCAGCAGCCAAGTACACGGCAGTAACTATGGCTACACCTTC
cdr3_aa: CASSQVHGSNYGYTF

d_call: TRBD2
clone_size: few
j_call: TRBJ2-5
cdr3_length: 17
v_call: TRBV7-9
cdr3_nt: TGTGCCAGCAGCCCGCCTCGGGGAGGGGAATACAAAGAGACCCAGTACTTC
cdr3_aa: CASSPPRGGEYKETQYF

d_call: TRBD1
clone_size: many
j_call: TRBJ2-2
cdr3_length: 14
v_call: TRBV4-1
cdr3_nt: TGCGCCAGCAGCCCGGACAGGGCAACCGGGGAGCTGTTTTTT
cdr3_aa: CASSPDRATGELFF